These 20 T cell receptor beta chains came from one sample sequenced in a study of cytomegalovirus exposure and HLA in healthy donors. PCR used 60 Vbeta primers and 13 Jbeta primers. TCRdb keeps only in-frame clones here, not all; method: immunoSEQ multiplex PCR. The top ten clones hold over 10% of a sample with 35,000 to 50,000 clones, approximately 55% of them seen once. Material: PBMCs. The origin of the receptors is a human donor in good health.

The J gene is TRBJ1-2, the V gene TRBV7-6; 8 bases are shared with TRBD1. The germline CDR1 and CDR2 sequences are SGHVS and FNYEAQ. This CDR3 contains 14 residues. The trim removed 5 bases at V and 2 bases at J, leaving 4 bases unmatched. The CDR3 here is CASSPRQGNYGYTF. The CDR3 DNA follows: TGTGCCAGCAGCCCTCGACAGGGGAACTATGGCTACACCTTC.

V and J are TRBV7-2 and TRBJ1-4, with 7 bases aligning to TRBD1. V was clipped by 6 bases and J by 5 bases; unmatched bases: 6. Germline V lookup: CDR1 SGHTA, CDR2 FQGNSA. The CDR3 has 14 amino acids. The CDR3 DNA follows: TGTGCCAGCAGTCCGACAGGGCGGAATGAAAAACTGTTTTTT. The encoded protein is CASSPTGRNEKLFF.

V and J are TRBV7-2 and TRBJ2-5; the D gene is possibly TRBD1 (8 bases). The germline V gene has CDR1 SGHTA and CDR2 FQGNSA. This CDR3 spans 14 amino acids. V was pared by 5 bases and J by 5 bases, with 15 bases between. The CDR3 loop reads CASSLQQGGETQYF. The DNA of the CDR3 is TGTGCCAGCAGCCTTCAACAGGGGGGGGAGACCCAGTACTTC.

V gene TRBV4-2 combines with J gene TRBJ2-5; tentatively, D is TRBD2 (6 bases). The CDR3 runs to 17 residues. Germline loops: CDR1 LGHNA, CDR2 YNFKEQ. The V and J ends lost 0 bases and 2 bases respectively, with 16 bases between them. The chain's CDR3 is CASSQELSGLIQETQYF. The CDR3 DNA reads as TGTGCCAGCAGCCAAGAACTTAGCGGTTTAATTCAAGAGACCCAGTACTTC.

The DNA for the CDR3 is TGTGCCAGTGACGAGAGGGGGCAGTTTGGCTACACCTTC. This sequence encodes CASDERGQFGYTF. The rearrangement links TRBV19 to TRBJ1-2; 7 nucleotides match TRBD1. The germline CDR1 and CDR2 sequences are LNHDA and SQIVND (reference sequence). This CDR3 contains 13 residues. The ends lost 8 bases at V and 7 bases at J; junction bases unmatched: 10. Full variable domain (remainder filled in from reference TRBV19 and TRBJ1-2): DGGITQSPKYLFRKEGQNVTLSCEQNLNHDAMYWYRQDPGQGLRLIYYSQIVNDFQKGDIAEGYSVSREKKESFPLTVTSAQKNPTAFYLCASDERGQFGYTFGSGTRLTVV.

The chain employs TRBV11-2 and TRBJ2-3; TRBD2 matches at 8 bases. This CDR3 is built from 19 residues. Trimming took 5 bases from V and 5 from J; bases not matched to a gene: 21. Germline V lookup: CDR1 SGHAT, CDR2 FQNNGV. CDR3 sequence reads: CASSPRTAGGREVKDTQYF. CDR3 in DNA: TGTGCCAGCAGCCCTCGTACCGCGGGAGGCAGGGAGGTAAAAGATACGCAGTATTTT.

The J gene is TRBJ2-5, the V gene TRBV30; D is uncertain. The CDR3 runs 13 residues. Per the germline V gene, CDR1 is GTSNPN and CDR2 is SVGIG (reference sequence). Trimming removed 5 bases at V and 2 bases at J, with 12 bases between. The CDR3 sequence: CAWGSNVQETQYF. CDR3 sequence (DNA): TGTGCCTGGGGTTCTAACGTACAAGAGACCCAGTACTTC.

The chain couples TRBV6-6 to TRBJ2-1, with D perhaps TRBD2 (7 bases). Germline CDR1 reads MNHNY; CDR2 reads SVGAGI (reference sequence). The CDR3 length is 15 residues. Trimming took off 8 bases at V and 5 bases at J, with 19 bases between the two ends. CDR3 DNA: TGTGCCAGCGGTCCCCCATCGGGGGGCAACAATGAGCAGTTCTTC. Its translation: CASGPPSGGNNEQFF.

V and J are TRBV28 and TRBJ1-1; the D gene is possibly TRBD1 (5 bases). The CDR3 has 15 amino acids. Germline V lookup: CDR1 MDHEN, CDR2 SYDVKM. V lost 8 bases and J 0 bases, leaving 16 bases between the germline ends. The CDR3 spells CASPPGGNLNTEAFF. The DNA for the CDR3 is TGTGCCAGCCCTCCGGGGGGGAACCTGAACACTGAAGCTTTCTTT. Complete variable domain (other parts from reference TRBV28 and TRBJ1-1): DVKVTQSSRYLVKRTGEKVFLECVQDMDHENMFWYRQDPGLGLRLIYFSYDVKMKEKGDIPEGYSVSREKKERFSLILESASTNQTSMYLCASPPGGNLNTEAFFGQGTRLTVV.

V and J are TRBV5-8 and TRBJ2-2, with TRBD1 identical over 9 bases. V shed 2 bases and J 7 bases; nucleotides not matched to a gene: 6. The germline V gene encodes CDR1 SGHTS and CDR2 YDEGEE. The CDR3 is 15 amino acids. CDR3 amino acids: CASSFRTGVGGELFF. The DNA of the CDR3 is TGTGCCAGCAGCTTTCGGACAGGGGTAGGCGGGGAGCTGTTTTTT.

Only a few counts were recorded for this clone. The V gene is TRBV6-5, the J gene TRBJ1-2, with 11 nucleotides matching TRBD1. This CDR3 comprises 15 residues. Germline CDR1 reads MNHEY; CDR2 reads SVGAGI. V dropped 4 bases and J dropped 5; count of bases not matched to a gene: 6. The CDR3 nucleotides are TGTGCCAGCAGTTCGACCGGGACAGGGGGTTATGGCTACACCTTC. It yields the protein CASSSTGTGGYGYTF.

This clone was counted between two and nine times. V gene TRBV18 combines with J gene TRBJ1-5; 8 nucleotides agree with TRBD1. Germline assignment: CDR1 KGHSH and CDR2 LQKENI. The CDR3 extends over 16 amino acids. Trimming removed 3 bases from V and 4 bases from J; junction bases left unmatched: 8. The CDR3 spells CASSPIGQGGNQPQHF. CDR3 nucleotides: TGTGCCAGCTCACCGATCGGACAGGGAGGGAATCAGCCCCAGCATTTT. Using reference TRBV18 and TRBJ1-5 for the parts outside the CDR3, the full variable domain is NAGVMQNPRHLVRRRGQEARLRCSPMKGHSHVYWYRQLPEEGLKFMVYLQKENIIDESGMPKERFSAEFPKEGPSILRIQQVVRGDSAAYFCASSPIGQGGNQPQHFGDGTRLSIL.

This clone was found a few times. The V and J genes are TRBV15 and TRBJ1-2; no definite D call. Germline values: CDR1 LNHNV, CDR2 YYDKDF (reference sequence). The CDR3 is made up of 14 amino acids. The V end lost 1 base, the J end lost 0 bases, and 6 bases lay between the germline ends. The CDR3 loop is CATSRAVTNYGYTF. CDR3 DNA: TGTGCCACCAGCAGAGCCGTAACTAACTATGGCTACACCTTC. Full variable domain (remainder filled in from reference TRBV15 and TRBJ1-2): DAMVIQNPRYQVTQFGKPVTLSCSQTLNHNVMYWYQQKSSQAPKLLFHYYDKDFNNEADTPDNFQSRRPNTSFCFLDIRSPGLGDTAMYLCATSRAVTNYGYTFGSGTRLTVV.

This clone turned up a few times. J is TRBJ2-1 and V is TRBV7-8; possible D gene TRBD2, 6 bases. The CDR3 is made up of 16 amino acids. Germline CDR1 and CDR2: SGHVS and FQNEAQ. Trimming pared 4 bases from V and 4 bases from J, leaving 17 bases between. The CDR3 DNA sequence: TGTGCCAGCAGCTCCTCTAGCGCAGGGCCGTACAATGAGCAGTTCTTC. This encodes CASSSSSAGPYNEQFF.

In this sample, this clone turned up once. The CDR3 spells CASSLADRYEQYF. CDR3 sequence (DNA): TGCGCCAGCAGCTTGGCCGATCGGTACGAGCAGTACTTC. The chain is built from TRBV5-1 and TRBJ2-7; D gene ambiguous. Germline V lookup: CDR1 SGHRS, CDR2 YFSETQ. The CDR3 length is 13 residues. Deletions cut 0 bases from V and 4 bases from J, with 8 bases between.

This clone has a handful of counts. The rearrangement uses TRBV27 and TRBJ1-3; perhaps TRBD1 as D (5 bases). V dropped 6 bases and J dropped 0 bases, with 18 bases sitting between them. CDR3 size: 17 residues. Germline V lookup: CDR1 MNHEY, CDR2 SMNVEV (reference sequence). The CDR3 sequence is CASRRRGEGYSGNTIYF. CDR3 nucleotide sequence: TGTGCCAGCAGAAGGCGGGGAGAGGGGTACTCTGGAAACACCATATATTTT.

The chain couples TRBV6-5 to TRBJ2-7; D is unresolved. Trimming shortened V by 2 bases and J by 1 base, and 9 bases separated the two germline ends. CDR1 and CDR2 from the germline V gene are MNHEY and SVGAGI. There are 14 residues in the CDR3. CDR3 residues: CASSYGRLSYEQYF. DNA for the CDR3: TGTGCCAGCAGTTACGGGCGCTTATCCTACGAGCAGTACTTC.

The chain recombines TRBV10-3 with TRBJ1-2; the D gene is possibly TRBD1 (6 bases). V was trimmed by 8 bases and J by 5 bases, leaving 12 bases between them. Per germline, CDR1 ENHRY and CDR2 SYGVKD. This CDR3 has 12 residues. CDR3 sequence (DNA): TGTGCCATCGCAGCAGGGGTTTATGGCTACACCTTC. Its protein product is CAIAAGVYGYTF.

This sequence joins TRBV7-9 and TRBJ1-1; TRBD1 matches at 8 bases. The CDR3 extends over 15 amino acids. The ends lost 2 bases at V and 5 bases at J; junction bases unmatched: 7. Germline V gives CDR1 SEHNR, CDR2 FQNEAQ (reference sequence). CDR3 sequence (DNA): TGTGCCAGCAGCTTAAGAGGACAGGGAGGAACTGAAGCTTTCTTT. This codes for CASSLRGQGGTEAFF. The full variable domain, in which reference TRBV7-9 and TRBJ1-1 provide the parts outside the CDR3, is DTGVSQNPRHKITKRGQNVTFRCDPISEHNRLYWYRQTLGQGPEFLTYFQNEAQLEKSRLLSDRFSAERPKGSFSTLEIQRTEQGDSAMYLCASSLRGQGGTEAFFGQGTRLTVV.

CDR3 loop: CASSPGDRTTEKLFF. CDR3 coding DNA: TGTGCCAGCAGCCCCGGGGACAGGACAACTGAAAAACTGTTTTTT. This chain joins TRBV6-5 and TRBJ1-4; 8 bases match TRBD1. J lost 7 bases, V lost 6 bases, and 10 bases had no gene match. Germline V gene data show CDR1 as MNHEY and CDR2 as SVGAGI. This CDR3 comprises 15 residues.